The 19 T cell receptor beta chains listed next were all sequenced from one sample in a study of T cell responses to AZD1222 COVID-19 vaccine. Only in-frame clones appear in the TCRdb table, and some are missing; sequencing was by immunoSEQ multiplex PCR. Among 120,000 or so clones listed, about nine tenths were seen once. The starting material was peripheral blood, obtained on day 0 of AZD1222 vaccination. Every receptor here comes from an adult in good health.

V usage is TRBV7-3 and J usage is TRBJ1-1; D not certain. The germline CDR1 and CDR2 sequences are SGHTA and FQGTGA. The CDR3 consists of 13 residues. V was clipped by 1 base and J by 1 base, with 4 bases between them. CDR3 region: CASSLSQNTEAFF. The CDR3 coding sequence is TGTGCCAGCAGCTTAAGCCAGAACACTGAAGCTTTCTTT.

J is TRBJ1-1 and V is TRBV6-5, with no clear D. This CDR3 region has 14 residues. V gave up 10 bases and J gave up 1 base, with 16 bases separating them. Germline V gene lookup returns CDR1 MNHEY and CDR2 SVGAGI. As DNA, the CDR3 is TGTGCCACCATTCTCCGGACTTCGAACACTGAAGCTTTCTTT. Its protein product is CATILRTSNTEAFF.

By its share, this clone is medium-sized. CDR3 region: CASSFRGGEQYF. The DNA for the CDR3 is TGTGCCAGCAGTTTTAGGGGTGGCGAGCAGTACTTC. This rearrangement joins TRBV28 to TRBJ2-7; maybe TRBD1 (5 bases). Germline CDR1 MDHEN, CDR2 SYDVKM. This CDR3 comprises 12 residues. V was shortened by 3 bases and J by 6 bases, with 9 bases between the two germline ends.

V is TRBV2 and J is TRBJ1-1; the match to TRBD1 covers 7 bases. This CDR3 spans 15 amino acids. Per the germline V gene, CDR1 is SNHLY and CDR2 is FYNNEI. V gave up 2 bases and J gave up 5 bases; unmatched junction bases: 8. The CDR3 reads CASSEPPGTVTEAFF. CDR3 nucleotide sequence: TGTGCCAGCAGTGAACCGCCTGGGACAGTTACTGAAGCTTTCTTT.

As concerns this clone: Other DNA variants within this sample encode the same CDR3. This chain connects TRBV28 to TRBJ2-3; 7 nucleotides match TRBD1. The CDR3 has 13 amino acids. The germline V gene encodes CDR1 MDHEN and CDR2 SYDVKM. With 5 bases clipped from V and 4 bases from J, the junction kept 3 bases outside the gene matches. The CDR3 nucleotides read TGTGCCAGCAGTCTGCAGGGGGCAGATACGCAGTATTTT. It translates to CASSLQGADTQYF.

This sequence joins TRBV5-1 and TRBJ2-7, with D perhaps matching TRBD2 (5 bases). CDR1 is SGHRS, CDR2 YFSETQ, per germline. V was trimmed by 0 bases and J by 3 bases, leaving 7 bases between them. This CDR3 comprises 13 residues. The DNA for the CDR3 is TGCGCCAGCAGCTTGGGAGGGATCTACGAGCAGTACTTC. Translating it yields CASSLGGIYEQYF.

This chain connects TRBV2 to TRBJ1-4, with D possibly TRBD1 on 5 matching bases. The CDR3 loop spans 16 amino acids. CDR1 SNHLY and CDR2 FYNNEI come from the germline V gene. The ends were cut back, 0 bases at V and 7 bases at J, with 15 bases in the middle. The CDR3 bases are TGTGCCAGCAGTGAAGCCGGAGGGACCCTTCGTGAAAAACTGTTTTTT. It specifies CASSEAGGTLREKLFF.

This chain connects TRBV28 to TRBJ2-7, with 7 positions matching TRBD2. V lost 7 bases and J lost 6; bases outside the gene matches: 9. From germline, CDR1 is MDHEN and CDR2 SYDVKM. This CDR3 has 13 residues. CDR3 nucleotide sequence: TGTGCCAGCATGGGAGCGGGACTCCTCGAGCAGTACTTC. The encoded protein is CASMGAGLLEQYF.

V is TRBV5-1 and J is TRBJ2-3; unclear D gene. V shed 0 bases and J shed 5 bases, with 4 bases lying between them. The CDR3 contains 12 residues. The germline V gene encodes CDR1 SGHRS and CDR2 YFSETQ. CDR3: CASSLVRDTQYF. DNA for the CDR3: TGCGCCAGCAGCTTGGTGCGAGATACGCAGTATTTT.

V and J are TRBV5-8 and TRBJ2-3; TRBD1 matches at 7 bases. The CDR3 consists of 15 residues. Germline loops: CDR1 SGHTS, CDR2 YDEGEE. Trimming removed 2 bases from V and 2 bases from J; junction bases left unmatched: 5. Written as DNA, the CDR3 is TGTGCCAGCAGCTTAAACAGGGGTTACACAGATACGCAGTATTTT. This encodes CASSLNRGYTDTQYF.

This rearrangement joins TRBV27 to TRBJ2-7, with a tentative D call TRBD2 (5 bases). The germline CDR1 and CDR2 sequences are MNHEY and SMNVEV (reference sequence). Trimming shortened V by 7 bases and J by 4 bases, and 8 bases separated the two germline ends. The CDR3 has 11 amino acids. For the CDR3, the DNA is TGTGCCAGCAACCGGGAATACGAGCAGTACTTC. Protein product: CASNREYEQYF.

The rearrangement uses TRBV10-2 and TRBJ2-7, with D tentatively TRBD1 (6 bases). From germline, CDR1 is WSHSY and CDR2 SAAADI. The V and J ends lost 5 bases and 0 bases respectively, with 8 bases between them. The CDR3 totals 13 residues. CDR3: CASSTGFSYEQYF. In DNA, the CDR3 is TGCGCCAGCAGTACAGGGTTCTCCTACGAGCAGTACTTC.

DNA for the CDR3: TGTGCCAGCAGTGACTCCCACGGGGCGTATGGCTACACCTTC. Translated, it gives CASSDSHGAYGYTF. The J gene is TRBJ1-2, the V gene TRBV6-4; perhaps TRBD1 as D (5 bases). Per the germline V gene, CDR1 is MRHNA and CDR2 is SNTAGT. This CDR3 spans 14 amino acids. Trimming cost V 0 bases and J 5 bases, with 10 bases left between them.

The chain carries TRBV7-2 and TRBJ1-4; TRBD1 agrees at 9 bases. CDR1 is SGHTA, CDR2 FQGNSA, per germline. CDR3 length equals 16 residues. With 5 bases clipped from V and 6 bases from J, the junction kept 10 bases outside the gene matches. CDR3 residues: CASSGRQGGLDEKLFF. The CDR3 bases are TGTGCCAGCAGCGGCCGACAGGGGGGTTTAGATGAAAAACTGTTTTTT.

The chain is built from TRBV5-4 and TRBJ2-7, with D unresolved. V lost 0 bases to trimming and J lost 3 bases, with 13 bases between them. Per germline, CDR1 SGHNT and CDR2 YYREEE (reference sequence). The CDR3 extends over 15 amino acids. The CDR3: CASSLGSRADYEQYF. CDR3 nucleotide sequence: TGTGCCAGCAGCTTGGGAAGTCGGGCGGACTACGAGCAGTACTTC.

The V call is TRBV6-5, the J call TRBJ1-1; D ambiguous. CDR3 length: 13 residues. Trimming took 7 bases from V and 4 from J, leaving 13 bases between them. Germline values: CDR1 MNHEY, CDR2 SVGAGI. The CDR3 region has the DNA TGTGCCAGCACTGGGCAGACGAGCACTGAAGCTTTCTTT. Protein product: CASTGQTSTEAFF.

The CDR3 protein is CASRTGGATEAFF. DNA of the CDR3: TGCGCCAGCAGAACAGGCGGCGCCACTGAAGCTTTCTTT. The chain recombines TRBV5-1 with TRBJ1-1; D is perhaps TRBD1 (5 bases). CDR3 length: 13 amino acids. Germline V gives CDR1 SGHRS, CDR2 YFSETQ. Trimming left V 5 bases short and J 4 bases short, with 12 bases between.

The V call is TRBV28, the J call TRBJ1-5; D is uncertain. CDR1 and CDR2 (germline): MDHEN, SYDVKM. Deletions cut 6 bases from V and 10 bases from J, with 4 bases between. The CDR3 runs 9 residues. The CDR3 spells CASSPPQHF. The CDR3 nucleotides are TGTGCCAGCAGCCCTCCCCAGCATTTT.

This chain's CDR3 is CASSLPGRDYSPLHF. In nucleotides, the CDR3 is TGTGCCAGCAGCTTACCCGGCCGGGACTATTCACCCCTCCACTTT. This sequence joins TRBV7-8 and TRBJ1-6, with a tentative D call TRBD1 (5 bases). Germline CDR1 reads SGHVS; CDR2 reads FQNEAQ. V was shortened by 2 bases and J by 8 bases, with 13 bases between the two germline ends. The length of the CDR3 is 15 residues.